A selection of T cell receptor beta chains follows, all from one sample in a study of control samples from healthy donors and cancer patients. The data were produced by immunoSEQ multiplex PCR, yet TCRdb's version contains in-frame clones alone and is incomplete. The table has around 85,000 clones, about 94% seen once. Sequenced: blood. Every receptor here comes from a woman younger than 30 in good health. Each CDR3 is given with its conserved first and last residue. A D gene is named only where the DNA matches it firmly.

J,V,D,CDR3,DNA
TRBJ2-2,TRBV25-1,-,CASSESGSVTGELFF,TGTGCCAGCAGTGAATCCGGGAGCGTTACCGGGGAGCTGTTTTTT
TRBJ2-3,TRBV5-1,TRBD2,CASSGGLAGYTDTQYF,TGCGCCAGCAGCGGGGGACTAGCGGGTTACACAGATACGCAGTATTTT
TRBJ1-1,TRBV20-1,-,CSASFGEAFF,TGCAGTGCTAGTTTTGGAGAAGCTTTCTTT
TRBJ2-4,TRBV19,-,CASSFMTVAKNIQYF,TGTGCCAGTAGTTTTATGACCGTAGCCAAAAACATTCAGTACTTC
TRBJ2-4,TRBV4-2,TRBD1,CASSQDSGTGGGSRSIQYF,TGTGCCAGCAGCCAAGACTCCGGGACAGGGGGCGGGAGTCGTAGCATTCAGTACTTC
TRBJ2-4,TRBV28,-,CASSPPAGGAKNIQYF,TGTGCCAGCAGTCCACCTGCTGGAGGGGCCAAAAACATTCAGTACTTC
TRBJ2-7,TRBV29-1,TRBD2,CSASGTSGGASYEQYF,TGCAGCGCGTCCGGGACTAGCGGGGGGGCGTCCTACGAGCAGTACTTC
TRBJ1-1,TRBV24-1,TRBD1,CATSVGGRKGQGDTEAFF,TGTGCCACCAGTGTCGGTGGTAGAAAGGGACAGGGAGATACTGAAGCTTTCTTT
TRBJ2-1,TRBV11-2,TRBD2,CASSLLVSGGTQFF,TGTGCCAGCAGCTTATTGGTTAGCGGGGGGACGCAGTTCTTC
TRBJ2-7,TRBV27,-,CASTRWGANEQYF,TGTGCCAGCACACGTTGGGGTGCCAACGAGCAGTACTTC
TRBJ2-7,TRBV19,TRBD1,CASSQTRTGAYEQYF,TGTGCCAGTAGCCAAACCCGGACAGGGGCCTACGAGCAGTACTTC
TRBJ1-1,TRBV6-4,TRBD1,CASSDTRTGNTEAFF,TGTGCCAGCAGTGACACCCGGACAGGGAACACTGAAGCTTTCTTT
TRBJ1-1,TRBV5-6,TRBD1,CASSLGGKHTEAFF,TGTGCCAGCAGCTTAGGGGGCAAACACACTGAAGCTTTCTTT
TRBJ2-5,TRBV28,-,CASSLGSPETQYF,TGTGCCAGCAGTTTGGGGTCTCCAGAGACCCAGTACTTC
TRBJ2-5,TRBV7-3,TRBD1,CASSLGPPGTGGQETQYF,TGTGCCAGCAGCTTAGGGCCCCCCGGGACAGGCGGACAAGAGACCCAGTACTTC